This T cell receptor beta chain emerged from a study of blood T cells in healthy people across ages. Study-wide results and limits: Nothing was known about donor CMV status, and this possibly confounded expanded clonotype changes. Estimates of total diversity, which came from one million sequenced T cells, were considered to be underestimates.

Using a J-beta primer mix together with a sample-barcoded 5' primer, a second PCR was run for about 6 to 11 cycles. The authors tagged each cDNA molecule using a template-switch adaptor with 12 random nucleotides. MiXCR, run by TCRdb on the 5' RACE reads, gives a single entry per CDR3 protein. The table records 1.5 million to 2 million distinct CDR3 sequences, approximately 32% of them present only once. A note on this clonotype: Its specificity is unknown.

Per germline, CDR1 LGHNA and CDR2 YNFKEQ. This CDR3 is 14 amino acids long. Trimming removed 1 base from V and 5 bases from J, with 9 bases in between. Sequencing was performed on blood. This chain joins TRBV4-2 and TRBJ2-1; no firm D call. This TCR derives from a woman aged 25 to 39 in good health. The CDR3 coding sequence is TGTGCCAGCAGCCAAGGTGACGAAAACAATGAGCAGTTCTTC. Residues: CASSQGDENNEQFF.